The T cell receptor (beta chain) under discussion was sequenced for a study of CD8+ T cells in alopecia areata. Study summary: Those treated were given oral tofacitinib at 5 to 10 mg twice daily.

The treatment is: oral pan-JAK inhibitor, 5-10 mg twice daily. RNA was isolated and reverse transcribed to cDNA, the sequencing template. Some clones are missing from TCRdb's copy, which holds only in-frame ones; the method was immunoSEQ multiplex PCR. The sample comprises some 110,000 clones, roughly 55% of which are singletons, and 12% rests with the top ten. Germline V gene lookup returns CDR1 SGHDT and CDR2 YYEEEE. The germline V and J ends were trimmed by 6 bases and 4 bases, with 19 bases remaining between them. The CDR3 runs 15 residues. This clone was counted a few times. V is TRBV5-6 and J is TRBJ1-1; possible D gene TRBD1, 6 bases. The clonotype comes from a human donor with alopecia areata. This sample comprised CD8+ T cells sorted from blood, obtained at week 24, from a patient treated with tofacitinib. The CDR3: CASNLMTGLFTEAFF. DNA for the CDR3: TGTGCCAGCAACTTAATGACAGGCCTCTTCACTGAAGCTTTCTTT.